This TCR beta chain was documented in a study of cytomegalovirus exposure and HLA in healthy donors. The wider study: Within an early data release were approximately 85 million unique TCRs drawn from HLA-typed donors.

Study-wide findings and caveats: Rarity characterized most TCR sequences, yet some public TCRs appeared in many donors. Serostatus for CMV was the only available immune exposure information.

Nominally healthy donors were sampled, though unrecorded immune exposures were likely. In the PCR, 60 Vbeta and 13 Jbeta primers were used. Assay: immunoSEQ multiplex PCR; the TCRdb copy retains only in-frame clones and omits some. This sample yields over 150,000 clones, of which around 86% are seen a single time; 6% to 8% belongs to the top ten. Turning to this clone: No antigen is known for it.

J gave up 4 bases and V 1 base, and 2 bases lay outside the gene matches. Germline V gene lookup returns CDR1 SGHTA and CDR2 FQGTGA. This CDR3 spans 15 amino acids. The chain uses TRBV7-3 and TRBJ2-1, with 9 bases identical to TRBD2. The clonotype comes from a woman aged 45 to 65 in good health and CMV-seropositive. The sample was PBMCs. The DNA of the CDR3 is TGTGCCAGCAGCTTAAGGCGGGAGGGGTACAATGAGCAGTTCTTC. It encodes CASSLRREGYNEQFF.